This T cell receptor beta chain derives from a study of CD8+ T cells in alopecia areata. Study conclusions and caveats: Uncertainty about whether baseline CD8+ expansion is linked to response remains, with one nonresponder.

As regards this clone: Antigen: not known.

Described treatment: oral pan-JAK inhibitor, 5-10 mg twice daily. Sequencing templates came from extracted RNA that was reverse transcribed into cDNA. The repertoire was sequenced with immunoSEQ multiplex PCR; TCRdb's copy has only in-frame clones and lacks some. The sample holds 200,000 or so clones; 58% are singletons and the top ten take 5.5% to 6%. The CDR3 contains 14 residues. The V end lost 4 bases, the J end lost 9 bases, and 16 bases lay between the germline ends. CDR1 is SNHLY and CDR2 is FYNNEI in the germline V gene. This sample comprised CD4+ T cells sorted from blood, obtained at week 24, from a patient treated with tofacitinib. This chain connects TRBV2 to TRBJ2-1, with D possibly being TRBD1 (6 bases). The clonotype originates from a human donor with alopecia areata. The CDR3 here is CASSVGTKASEQFF. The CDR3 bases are TGTGCCAGCAGTGTAGGGACAAAAGCTAGTGAGCAGTTCTTC.